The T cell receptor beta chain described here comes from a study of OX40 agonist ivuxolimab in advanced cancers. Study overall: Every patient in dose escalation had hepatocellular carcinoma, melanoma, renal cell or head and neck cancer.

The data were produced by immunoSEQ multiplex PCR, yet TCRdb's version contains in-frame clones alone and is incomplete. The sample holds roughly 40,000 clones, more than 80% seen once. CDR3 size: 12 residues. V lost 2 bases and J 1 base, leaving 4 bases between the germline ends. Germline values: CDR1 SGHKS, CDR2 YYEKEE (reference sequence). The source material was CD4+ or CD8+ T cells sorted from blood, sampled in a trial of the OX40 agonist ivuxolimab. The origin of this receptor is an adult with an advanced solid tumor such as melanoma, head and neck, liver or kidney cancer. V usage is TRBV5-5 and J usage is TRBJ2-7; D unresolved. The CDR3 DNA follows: TGTGCCAGCAGCTTCCAATCCTACGAGCAGTACTTC. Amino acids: CASSFQSYEQYF.